The clone carrying this T cell receptor beta chain was recorded a few times. Its cognate antigen is unknown. This sample stems from a study of T cell repertoires in ileal Crohn's disease. Study context: At surgery, more than 30% of patients smoked, with median disease duration 7.9 years. Postoperative therapy was given to about half: around eleven thiopurines, some 18 anti-TNF agents.

TCRdb's table, derived via immunoSEQ multiplex PCR, lists solely in-frame clones and lacks some. The sample records some 60,000 clones, less than 90% being singletons. The time point is: neoterminal ileum biopsy at postoperative endoscopy, about 6 months after surgery. Trimming left V 6 bases short and J 1 base short, with 12 bases between. This CDR3 is built from 14 residues. The germline CDR1 and CDR2 sequences are SGHTA and FQGNSA. Findings and limits, study-wide: Active smokers at surgery had more clonal expansions than non-smokers. Within the first postoperative year, endoscopy came at median roughly seven months.

This rearrangement joins TRBV7-2 to TRBJ1-1, with D hard to call. The specimen was ileal tissue. This TCR was recovered from an adult with Crohn's disease. This chain's CDR3 is CASSTITRNTEAFF. CDR3 coding DNA: TGTGCCAGCAGTACAATCACAAGGAACACTGAAGCTTTCTTT.